These T cell receptor beta chains were read from a single sample in a study of tumor-infiltrating lymphocytes in glioblastoma multiforme. One entry per CDR3 protein results from TCRdb running MiXCR on the multiplex PCR reads. The table shows around 33,000 distinct CDR3 sequences, with approximately 60% occurring only once. The sample comprised brain tumor tissue. These receptors were collected from a male donor with glioblastoma. Each CDR3 is given with its conserved first and last residue. A D gene is named only where the DNA matches it firmly. For some rows the clone size is stated as once, few or many, or as a class when expanded; others skip it.

v_gene: TRBV29-1
j_gene: TRBJ2-7
d_gene: TRBD2
abundance: medium-sized
CDR3nt: TGCAGCGTTGACGCAGGGAGGGCCGAGCAGTACTTC
CDR3aa: CSVDAGRAEQYF

v_gene: TRBV5-5
j_gene: TRBJ1-2
d_gene: TRBD1
abundance: .
CDR3nt: TGTGCCAGCAGGCCAAGACAGGGGACCAACCATGGCTACACCTTC
CDR3aa: CASRPRQGTNHGYTF

v_gene: TRBV6-5
j_gene: TRBJ2-3
d_gene: TRBD2
abundance: .
CDR3nt: TGTGCCATCAGTTCCAGACTAGCGGGGAACACAGATACGCAGTATTTT
CDR3aa: CAISSRLAGNTDTQYF

v_gene: TRBV6-1
j_gene: TRBJ1-2
d_gene: .
abundance: .
CDR3nt: TGTACCTTTTACTACCGGGCCCGACATGGCTACACCTTC
CDR3aa: CTFYYRARHGYTF

v_gene: TRBV29-1
j_gene: TRBJ2-2
d_gene: .
abundance: .
CDR3nt: TGCGTCGTTGCCCGGGGATCGAACACCCGGGAGCTGTTTTTT
CDR3aa: CVVARGSNTRELFF

v_gene: TRBV10-3
j_gene: TRBJ2-7
d_gene: .
abundance: .
CDR3nt: TGTGCCATCAATGGGGGCCATACCTCCTACGAGCAGTATTTC
CDR3aa: CAINGGHTSYEQYF

v_gene: TRBV7-9
j_gene: TRBJ2-3
d_gene: TRBD2
abundance: few
CDR3nt: TGTGCCAGCAGCTTTAGGACTAGCGGGAGGAATACGCAGTATTTT
CDR3aa: CASSFRTSGRNTQYF

v_gene: TRBV6-1
j_gene: TRBJ2-7
d_gene: .
abundance: .
CDR3nt: TGTGACAGCGGTGAAATCGGCGGAGGTCACGAGCAGTACTTC
CDR3aa: CDSGEIGGGHEQYF

v_gene: TRBV18
j_gene: TRBJ1-4
d_gene: TRBD1
abundance: .
CDR3nt: TGTGCCAGCTCAACCCGGACAGGAGGGAATGAAAAACTGTTTTTT
CDR3aa: CASSTRTGGNEKLFF

v_gene: TRBV5-1
j_gene: TRBJ2-3
d_gene: .
abundance: many
CDR3nt: TGCGCCAGCAGCCGGAGTACAGATACGCAGTATTTT
CDR3aa: CASSRSTDTQYF

v_gene: TRBV28
j_gene: TRBJ1-2
d_gene: .
abundance: few
CDR3nt: TGTGCCAGCAGTTCCCCGGCAACTGCTAACTATGGCTACACCTTC
CDR3aa: CASSSPATANYGYTF

v_gene: TRBV28
j_gene: TRBJ1-5
d_gene: .
abundance: .
CDR3nt: TGTGCCAGCAGTTTCCCAATAGGGAGAGATCAGCCCCAGCATTTT
CDR3aa: CASSFPIGRDQPQHF

v_gene: TRBV10-1
j_gene: TRBJ2-7
d_gene: TRBD2
abundance: .
CDR3nt: TGCGCCAGCAGTGGGACTAGCGGGTCGGACGAGCAGTACTTC
CDR3aa: CASSGTSGSDEQYF

v_gene: TRBV20-1
j_gene: TRBJ2-7
d_gene: .
abundance: .
CDR3nt: TGCAGTGCTAGAAAGATAGAGAGCTACGAGCAGTACTTC
CDR3aa: CSARKIESYEQYF

v_gene: TRBV4-1
j_gene: TRBJ2-7
d_gene: TRBD2
abundance: .
CDR3nt: TGCGCTAGCAGCAAAGGCATAGGAGCGGGAGAAATCGAGCAGTACTTC
CDR3aa: CASSKGIGAGEIEQYF

v_gene: TRBV6-1
j_gene: TRBJ1-1
d_gene: .
abundance: few
CDR3nt: TGTGCCAGCAGTGAAGGTAGCGGGTCGGGGTATGATGAAGCTTTCTTT
CDR3aa: CASSEGSGSGYDEAFF

v_gene: TRBV9
j_gene: TRBJ1-2
d_gene: TRBD1
abundance: .
CDR3nt: TGTGTCAGTAGCGCAGACAGGGGGAGGGACTATGGCTACACCTTC
CDR3aa: CVSSADRGRDYGYTF

v_gene: TRBV28
j_gene: TRBJ2-3
d_gene: .
abundance: many
CDR3nt: TGTGCCAGCAGTTCTCTTGGACTCCCAGATACGCAGTATTTT
CDR3aa: CASSSLGLPDTQYF

v_gene: TRBV4-1
j_gene: TRBJ2-1
d_gene: TRBD2
abundance: .
CDR3nt: TGCGCCAGCAGACAATCACTAGCGGGGGAGACCGGTTACAATGAGCAGTTCTTC
CDR3aa: CASRQSLAGETGYNEQFF

v_gene: TRBV12-3/TRBV12-4
j_gene: TRBJ2-1
d_gene: TRBD2
abundance: medium-sized
CDR3nt: TGTGCCAGCAGTTTCCGGACTAGCGGGTCCTACAATGAGCAGTTCTTC
CDR3aa: CASSFRTSGSYNEQFF